A single sample is the source of the 18 T cell receptor beta chains below, sequenced in a study of regulatory T cells in long-lasting Graves disease. Both iRepertoire HTBI primers and Arm-PCR of CDR3 regions were used to build the TCR beta libraries. TCRdb ran MiXCR on the multiplex PCR reads and lists one entry per CDR3 protein. The sample consists of about 460,000 distinct CDR3 sequences, roughly 23% of them appearing once. Time point here: persistent/refractory GD, antithyroid drugs over 5 years with positive TRAb. PBMC-extracted RNA yielded the TCR library. Sequenced here: peripheral blood mononuclear cells (PBMCs), sampled when the disease was refractory, from a patient treated with antithyroid drugs. The receptors were gathered from a female donor with Graves disease.

This clonotype was found a few times. V is TRBV19 and J is TRBJ2-7, with TRBD1 matching 7 bases. Trimming at V came to 4 bases and at J to 4 bases, leaving 7 bases not matched to a gene. The CDR3 has 14 amino acids. The germline V gene encodes CDR1 LNHDA and CDR2 SQIVND (reference sequence). The CDR3 DNA reads TGTGCCAGTAGTACCTACAGGGGTGGGTACGAGCAGTACTTC. This codes for CASSTYRGGYEQYF.

To note about this clonotype: A read error is possible here, since a much larger clone lies one base away. The chain has TRBV28 and TRBJ1-2, with 9 nucleotides matching TRBD1. The CDR3 is made up of 16 amino acids. From germline, CDR1 is MDHEN and CDR2 SYDVKM. The DNA for the CDR3 is TGTGCCAGCACTTCTTCGGGACAGGGTGGGGACTATAGCTACACCTTC. It yields the protein CASTSSGQGGDYSYTF.

This clonotype was recorded many times. The genes are TRBV7-8 and TRBJ2-2; D is perhaps TRBD1 (5 bases). CDR3 length: 15 residues. Per germline, CDR1 SGHVS and CDR2 FQNEAQ. Trimming shortened V by 4 bases and J by 4 bases, and 13 bases separated the two germline ends. The CDR3 nucleotides are TGTGCCAGCAGCTCTTGGGGAAGGGGCACCGGGGAGCTGTTTTTT. Protein sequence: CASSSWGRGTGELFF.

The sample holds many counts of this clonotype. The chain couples TRBV20-1 to TRBJ2-7; D might be TRBD2 (6 bases). This CDR3 contains 14 residues. V was trimmed by 1 base and J by 3 bases, leaving 13 bases between them. Germline values: CDR1 DFQATT, CDR2 SNEGSKA (reference sequence). CDR3 nucleotide sequence: TGCAGTGCTAGAGCTGGGGACTTAGACTACGAGCAGTACTTC. The encoded protein is CSARAGDLDYEQYF.

In regard to this clonotype: A read error may be the cause here, since a much bigger clone is one base away. Here the CDR3 omits its conserved ending phenylalanine or tryptophan, so a read error is the likely source. The chain carries TRBV28 and TRBJ2-4, with D unclear. V gave up 7 bases and J gave up 0 bases, with 10 bases separating them. CDR1 MDHEN and CDR2 SYDVKM come from the germline V gene. The CDR3 spans 14 residues. CDR3 sequence reads: CASTLTLAKNIQYL. The CDR3 DNA reads TGTGCCAGCACCTTGACTCTAGCCAAAAACATTCAGTACCTC.

This clonotype was recorded at least ten times. This sequence joins TRBV6-1 and TRBJ1-1; the D gene is possibly TRBD1 (5 bases). V was clipped by 8 bases and J by 0 bases, with 13 bases between them. This CDR3 spans 14 amino acids. From germline, CDR1 is MNHNS and CDR2 SASEGT. CDR3: CASERGAMNTEAFF. DNA of the CDR3: TGTGCCAGCGAGCGCGGGGCGATGAACACTGAAGCTTTCTTT.

The sample holds many counts of this clonotype. The chain employs TRBV2 and TRBJ1-1; D is unclear. CDR1 and CDR2 (germline): SNHLY, FYNNEI. Trimming stripped 7 bases from V and 3 bases from J, with 9 bases between. This CDR3 region has 12 residues. The CDR3: CASIRADTEAFF. DNA of the CDR3: TGTGCCAGCATTAGGGCCGACACTGAAGCTTTCTTT.

The V call is TRBV20-1, the J call TRBJ2-5; TRBD1 matches 9 bases. V shed 3 bases, J shed 3 bases, and the junction held 5 bases outside the gene matches. The CDR3 contains 14 residues. CDR1 is DFQATT, CDR2 SNEGSKA, per germline (reference sequence). The CDR3 protein is CSARGTGIKETQYF. The CDR3 DNA follows: TGCAGTGCTAGGGGGACAGGGATTAAAGAGACCCAGTACTTC.

This clonotype was recorded at least ten times. The V gene is TRBV2, the J gene TRBJ2-7, with 8 bases that match TRBD1. V was pared by 6 bases and J by 5 bases, with 9 bases of the junction left unmatched. The CDR3 extends over 14 amino acids. Germline V gene sequence: CDR1 SNHLY, CDR2 FYNNEI. CDR3 nucleotide sequence: TGTGCCAGCAGAGATCACAGGGGGTATAACGAGCAGTACTTC. It codes for CASRDHRGYNEQYF.

The sample holds one count of this clonotype. V is TRBV5-6 and J is TRBJ1-1; the D gene is possibly TRBD1 (6 bases). The germline V and J ends were trimmed by 0 bases and 6 bases, with 12 bases remaining between them. CDR1 is SGHDT and CDR2 is YYEEEE in the germline V gene. CDR3 length: 14 residues. As DNA, the CDR3 is TGTGCCAGCAGCTTGGCCCCAGGGGTCGCTGAAGCTTTCTTT. Its translation is CASSLAPGVAEAFF.

This clonotype has a count of ten or more. The chain joins TRBV12-3 or TRBV12-4 to TRBJ1-1; no clear D gene. This CDR3 is built from 12 residues. The V and J ends lost 7 bases and 5 bases respectively, with 11 bases between them. CDR3 coding DNA: TGTGCCAGCACCCCCTTAACTACTGAAGCTTTCTTT. As protein: CASTPLTTEAFF.

This clonotype has a count of ten or more. This chain uses TRBV28 with TRBJ2-7; TRBD2 matches at 9 bases. J gave up 5 bases and V 5 bases, and 7 bases lay outside the gene matches. Germline CDR1 MDHEN, CDR2 SYDVKM. The CDR3 consists of 14 residues. The CDR3: CASSKSGRSDEQYF. The DNA for the CDR3 is TGTGCCAGCAGTAAAAGCGGGAGGAGTGACGAGCAGTACTTC.

This clonotype occurred a few times. The chain uses TRBV5-6 and TRBJ2-5; either TRBD1 or TRBD2 may supply D (6 bases each). V was clipped by 3 bases and J by 4 bases, with 19 bases between them. The CDR3 runs 16 residues. Germline values: CDR1 SGHDT, CDR2 YYEEEE. CDR3 in DNA: TGTGCCAGCAGCTCCCCCGCTGGGGGGCCGGGAGAGACCCAGTACTTC. This gives the protein CASSSPAGGPGETQYF.

This clonotype has a handful of counts. The gene calls are TRBV19 and TRBJ1-1; D is undetermined. CDR3 length equals 14 residues. Germline-derived CDR1 and CDR2 are LNHDA and SQIVND (reference sequence). The V end was cut by 7 bases, the J end by 1 base, with 13 bases between. The CDR3 bases are TGTGCCAGTAAACGTGAACAGAGGAACACTGAAGCTTTCTTT. Its protein is CASKREQRNTEAFF.

Comment on this clonotype: A clone one base away is much larger, so this may be a read error. V is TRBV28 and J is TRBJ2-6, with D hard to call. The V end lost 6 bases, the J end lost 8 bases, and 17 bases lay between the germline ends. Per the germline V gene, CDR1 is MDHEN and CDR2 is SYDVKM. The length of the CDR3 is 15 residues. The CDR3 DNA is TGTGCCAGCAGACCGACGGGTGGTTGGACCAACGTCCTGACTTTC. It yields the protein CASRPTGGWTNVLTF.

This clonotype was observed at least ten times. The genes are TRBV27 and TRBJ1-2, with TRBD1 matching 9 bases. Germline CDR1 and CDR2: MNHEY and SMNVEV (reference sequence). Unmatched junction bases numbered 5, after V lost 2 bases and J lost 1 base. This CDR3 is built from 16 residues. The CDR3 DNA is TGTGCCAGCAGTTTAGGGGGACAGGGCTATAACTATGGCTACACCTTC. It translates to CASSLGGQGYNYGYTF.

This clonotype showed up many times. CDR3 sequence: CASSQGSASNQPQHF. CDR3 bases: TGTGCCAGCAGCCAAGGGTCAGCCAGCAATCAGCCCCAGCATTTT. The chain employs TRBV3-1 and TRBJ1-5; D remains unclear. The CDR3 runs 15 residues. Trimming stripped 1 base from V and 1 base from J, with 8 bases between. Germline V gene lookup returns CDR1 LGHDT and CDR2 YNNKEL (reference sequence). Based on the CDR3 plus reference TRBV3-1 and TRBJ1-5, the full variable domain is DTAVSQTPKYLVTQMGNDKSIKCEQNLGHDTMYWYKQDSKKFLKIMFSYNNKELIINETVPNRFSPKSPDKAHLNLHINSLELGDSAVYFCASSQGSASNQPQHFGDGTRLSIL.

The DNA for the CDR3 is TGTGCCAGTAGTAGATATGAGGGCAATCAGCCCCAGCATTTT. Translation: CASSRYEGNQPQHF. The chain carries TRBV19 and TRBJ1-5; D is unclear. Trimming took off 4 bases at V and 2 bases at J, with 9 bases between the two ends. CDR1 and CDR2 from the germline V gene are LNHDA and SQIVND (reference sequence). The CDR3 length is 14 residues.